Detailed here is one T cell receptor beta chain. The antigen it binds to is not known. Qualities for individual bases were not recorded, and no much larger clone is one base off. The sample's time point label, in plain terms: pretreatment peripheral blood. A cohort of about 30 patients with locally advanced or metastatic urothelial carcinoma, treated at Memorial Sloan Kettering on a trial protocol, was included. Peripheral blood mononuclear cells were collected pretreatment and during treatment, with between 1 and 8 total time points obtained per patient. The Qiagen DNeasy Blood extraction kit was used to purify genomic DNA from total PBMCs and from tumor samples. PBMCs were collected pretreatment and during treatment, and were isolated and stored as previously described. Reading the germline V gene gives CDR1 MDHEN and CDR2 SYDVKM. The CDR3 numbers 15 residues from cysteine through phenylalanine. This entry keeps only the CDR3 DNA: 45 bases, framed from base 1. Unmatched junction bases come to 7, with V trimmed by 5 bases and J by 3 bases.

Synthetic TCR analog templates were spiked into each PCR so that absolute template abundance could be estimated from read counts. TCRbeta CDR3 regions were amplified from genomic DNA with bias-controlled V and J gene primers using the immunoSEQ assay. Rearranged TCRbeta segments were sequenced at approximately 20X coverage. The paper's processing steps were these. Clustering was used to correct sequencing errors, and CDR3s were annotated against IMGT so that V, D and J genes could be assigned. Downstream analyses used only productive TCRbeta rearrangements, leaving out any out-of-frame or stop-codon sequences. Clonality was calculated as one minus the Shannon entropy normalized by the log of the number of unique productive sequences. Clones differing between time points or between blood and tumor were identified by Fisher's exact test with Benjamini-Hochberg correction at adjusted p below 0.01. TCRdb limited this immuneACCESS table to in-frame rearrangements with V and J called. A share of clones is missing; checked studies link under half to unresolved V genes, and the rest is unexplained. That table is the source of V, J and clone size, and D and trimming were worked out from the DNA. Here the sample has under 80,000 clones; roughly 81% occur a single time. The ten largest clonotypes hold around 5.4% of the sample.

These data belong to a study of PD-L1 blockade in urothelial cancer (dated by TCRdb to the late 2010s). For the wider study: All patients started therapy in about 2014 and received atezolizumab 1,200 mg intravenously every 3 weeks. Under 30 patients had pretreatment blood TCR-seq, some 25 had at least one posttreatment blood collection, and some 25 had tumor TCR-seq. Pretreatment tumor samples, along with matched peripheral blood serially collected before and after atezolizumab treatment, were subjected to TCR sequencing. In the same patients, whole exome sequencing and RNA sequencing of pretreatment tumors were performed in addition to TCR sequencing. Blood samples were analyzed at 3 weeks after treatment start (second dose) and at 6 weeks after treatment start. Durable clinical benefit was achieved by nine patients but not by the remaining 20. About 85% of the 29 patients were identified as males with urothelial cancer of bladder origin, and a prior smoking history was reported by 18 of 29 patients. Somatic, immune and clinical correlates of response to PD-L1 blockade with atezolizumab in urothelial cancer were the focus of an exploratory multi-omic analysis. Blood samples yielded a median of about 150,000 T cells and around 80,000 unique TCRs, with median clonality 0.080. Durable clinical benefit meant progression-free survival longer than 6 months, and TCR features were also tested against progression-free and overall survival. Patients had an ECOG performance status of 0 or 1 and had received between 0 and 3 prior chemotherapy regimens.

General study outcomes and caveats: Because the sample size was small (n of about 29) and many of the analyses were exploratory, the results are meant to be hypothesis-generating. Improved progression-free and overall survival was associated with having pretreatment peripheral blood TCR clonality below the median. Patients with durable benefit showed greater expansion of tumor-associated TCR clones in peripheral blood 3 weeks after starting treatment (n ≈ 20, p = 0.022).

Material: PBMCs, obtained around atezolizumab (anti-PD-L1) treatment. The V gene is TRBV28 and the J gene is TRBJ1-5; TRBD1 aligns with 7 central bases. This receptor was taken from a man aged 70 or older with urothelial cancer. The sequenced DNA is TGTGCCAGCAGTGAGTCAGGGGGAATCAATCAGCCCCAGCATTTT. This yields the protein CASSESGGINQPQHF.